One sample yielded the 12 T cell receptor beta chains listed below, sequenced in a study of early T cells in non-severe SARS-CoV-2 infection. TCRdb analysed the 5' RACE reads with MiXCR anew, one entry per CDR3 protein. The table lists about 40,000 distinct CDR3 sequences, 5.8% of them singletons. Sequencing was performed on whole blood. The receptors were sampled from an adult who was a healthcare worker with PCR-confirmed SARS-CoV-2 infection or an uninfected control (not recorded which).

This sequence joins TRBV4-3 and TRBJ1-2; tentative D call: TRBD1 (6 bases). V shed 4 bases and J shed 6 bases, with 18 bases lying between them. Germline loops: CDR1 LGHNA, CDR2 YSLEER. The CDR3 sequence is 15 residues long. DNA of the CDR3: TGCGCCAGCAGCCCCCGTTGGCAGGGGATCGATGGCTACACCTTC. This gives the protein CASSPRWQGIDGYTF.

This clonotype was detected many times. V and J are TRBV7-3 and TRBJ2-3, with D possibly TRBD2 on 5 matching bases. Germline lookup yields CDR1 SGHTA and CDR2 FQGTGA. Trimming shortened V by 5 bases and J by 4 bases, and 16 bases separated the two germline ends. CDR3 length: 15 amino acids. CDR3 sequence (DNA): TGTGCCAGCAGCCCCGAAACTAGATATGCAGATACGCAGTATTTT. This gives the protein CASSPETRYADTQYF.

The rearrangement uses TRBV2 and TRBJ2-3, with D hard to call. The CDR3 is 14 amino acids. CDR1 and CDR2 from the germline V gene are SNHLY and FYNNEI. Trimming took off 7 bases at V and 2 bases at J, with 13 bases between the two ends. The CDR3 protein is CASKKGLTTDTQYF. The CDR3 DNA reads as TGTGCCAGCAAAAAGGGATTAACCACAGATACGCAGTATTTT.

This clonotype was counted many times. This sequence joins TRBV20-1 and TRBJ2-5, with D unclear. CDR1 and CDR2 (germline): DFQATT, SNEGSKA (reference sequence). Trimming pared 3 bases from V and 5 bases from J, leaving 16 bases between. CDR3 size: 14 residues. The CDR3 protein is CSASHAGHAETQYF. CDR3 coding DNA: TGCAGTGCTAGCCACGCCGGGCATGCGGAGACCCAGTACTTC.

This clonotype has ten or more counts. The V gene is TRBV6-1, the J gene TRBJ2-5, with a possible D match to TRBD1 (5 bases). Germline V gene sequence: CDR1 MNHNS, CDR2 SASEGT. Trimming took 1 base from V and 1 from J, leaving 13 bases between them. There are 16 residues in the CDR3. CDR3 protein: CASSEVDIFFQETQYF. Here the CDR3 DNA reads TGTGCCAGCAGTGAAGTGGACATCTTTTTCCAAGAGACCCAGTACTTC.

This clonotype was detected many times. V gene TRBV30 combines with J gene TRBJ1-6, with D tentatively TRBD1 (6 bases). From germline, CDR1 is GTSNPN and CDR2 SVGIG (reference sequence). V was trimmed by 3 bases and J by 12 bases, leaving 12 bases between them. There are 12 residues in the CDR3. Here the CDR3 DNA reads TGTGCCTGGAGGGGGGGGCCCGAACCCCTCCACTTT. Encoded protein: CAWRGGPEPLHF.

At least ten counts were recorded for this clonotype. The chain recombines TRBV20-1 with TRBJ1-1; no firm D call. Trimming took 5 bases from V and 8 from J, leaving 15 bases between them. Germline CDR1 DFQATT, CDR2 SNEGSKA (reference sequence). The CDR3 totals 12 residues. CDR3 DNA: TGCAGTGCTGATGGTGGGGTCGTCGAAGCTTTCTTT. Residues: CSADGGVVEAFF.

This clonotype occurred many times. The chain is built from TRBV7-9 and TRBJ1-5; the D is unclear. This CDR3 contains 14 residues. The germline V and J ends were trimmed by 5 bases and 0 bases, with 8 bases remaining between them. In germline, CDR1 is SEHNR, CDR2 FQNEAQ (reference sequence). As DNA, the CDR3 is TGTGCCAGCAGCCCCACTGTTAGCAATCAGCCCCAGCATTTT. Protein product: CASSPTVSNQPQHF.

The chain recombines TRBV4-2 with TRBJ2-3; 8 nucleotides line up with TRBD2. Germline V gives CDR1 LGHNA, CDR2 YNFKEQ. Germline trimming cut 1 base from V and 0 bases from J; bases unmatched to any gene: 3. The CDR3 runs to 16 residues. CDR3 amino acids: CASSQVAGGSTDTQYF. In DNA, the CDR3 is TGTGCCAGCAGCCAAGTGGCGGGGGGTAGCACAGATACGCAGTATTTT.

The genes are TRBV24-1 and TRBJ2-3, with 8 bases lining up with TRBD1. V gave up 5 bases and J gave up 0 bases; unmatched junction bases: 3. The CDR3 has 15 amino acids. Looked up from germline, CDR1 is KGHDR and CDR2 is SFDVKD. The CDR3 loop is CATSGRDRSTDTQYF. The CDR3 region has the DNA TGTGCCACCAGTGGAAGGGACAGGAGCACAGATACGCAGTATTTT.

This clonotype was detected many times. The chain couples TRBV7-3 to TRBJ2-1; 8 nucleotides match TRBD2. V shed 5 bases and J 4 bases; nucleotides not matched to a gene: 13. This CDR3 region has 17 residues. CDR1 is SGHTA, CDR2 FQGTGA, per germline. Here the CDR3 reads CASSPGLAGGSYNEQFF. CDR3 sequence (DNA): TGTGCCAGCAGCCCCGGGCTTGCGGGGGGTTCTTACAATGAGCAGTTCTTC.

The CDR3 DNA reads TGTGCCTGGAGTGTACCGAGCGGGTACAATGAGCAGTTCTTC. Amino acids: CAWSVPSGYNEQFF. This chain joins TRBV30 and TRBJ2-1, with D perhaps matching TRBD2 (6 bases). This CDR3 region has 14 residues. CDR1 GTSNPN and CDR2 SVGIG come from the germline V gene (reference sequence). Trimming stripped 0 bases from V and 4 bases from J, with 10 bases between.